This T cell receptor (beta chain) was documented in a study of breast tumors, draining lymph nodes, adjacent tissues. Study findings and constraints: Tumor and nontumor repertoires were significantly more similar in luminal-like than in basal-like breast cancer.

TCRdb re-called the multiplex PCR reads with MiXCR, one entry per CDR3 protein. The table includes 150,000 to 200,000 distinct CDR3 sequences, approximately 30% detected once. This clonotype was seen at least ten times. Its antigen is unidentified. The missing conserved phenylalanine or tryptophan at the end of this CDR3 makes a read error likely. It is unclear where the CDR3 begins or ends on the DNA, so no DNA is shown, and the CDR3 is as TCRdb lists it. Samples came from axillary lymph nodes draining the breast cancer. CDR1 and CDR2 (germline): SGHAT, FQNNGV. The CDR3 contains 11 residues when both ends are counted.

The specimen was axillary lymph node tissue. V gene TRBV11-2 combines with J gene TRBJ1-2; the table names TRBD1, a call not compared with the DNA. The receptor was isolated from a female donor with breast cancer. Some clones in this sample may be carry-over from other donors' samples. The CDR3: CASSSHRFPTL.